The clone carrying this TCR beta chain was observed at least ten times. Germline CDR1 SGHAT, CDR2 FQNNGV. The CDR3 covers 12 residues. Trimming cost V 1 base and J 6 bases, with 7 bases left between them. A single record per CDR3 protein comes from TCRdb applying MiXCR to the 5' RACE reads. The sample contains 360,000 or so distinct CDR3 sequences, roughly 12% of which appear only once. The data originate from a study of T cells after yellow fever vaccination. The sequenced sample was PBMCs, obtained on the day of the first yellow fever vaccination. The TCR originated in a man between 18 and 35 years old who received the YFV17D yellow fever vaccine. The chain combines TRBV11-2 with TRBJ2-7; TRBD1 or TRBD2 may be the D gene (5 bases each). This CDR3 is CASSLVGGEQYF. The CDR3 nucleotides read TGTGCCAGCAGCTTAGTTGGGGGCGAGCAGTACTTC.